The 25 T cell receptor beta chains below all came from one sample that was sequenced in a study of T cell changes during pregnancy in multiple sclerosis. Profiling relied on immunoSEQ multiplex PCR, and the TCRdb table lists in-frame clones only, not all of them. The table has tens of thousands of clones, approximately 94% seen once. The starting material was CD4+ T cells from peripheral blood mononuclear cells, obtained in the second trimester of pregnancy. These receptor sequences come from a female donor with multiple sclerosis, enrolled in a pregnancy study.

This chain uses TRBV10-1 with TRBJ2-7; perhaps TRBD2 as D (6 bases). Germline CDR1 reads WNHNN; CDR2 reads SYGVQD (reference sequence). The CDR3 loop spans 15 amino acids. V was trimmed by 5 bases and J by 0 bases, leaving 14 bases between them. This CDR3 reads CASSLPGLLSYEQYF. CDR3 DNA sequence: TGCGCCAGCAGTTTACCGGGACTCCTCTCCTACGAGCAGTACTTC.

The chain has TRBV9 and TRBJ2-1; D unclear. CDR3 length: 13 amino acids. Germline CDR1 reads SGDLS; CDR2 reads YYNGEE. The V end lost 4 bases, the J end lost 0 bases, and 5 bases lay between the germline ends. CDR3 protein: CASSTYSYNEQFF. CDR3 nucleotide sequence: TGTGCCAGCAGCACTTACTCCTACAATGAGCAGTTCTTC.

CDR3 amino acids: CASRELLRDSKPGSSYNEQFF. The CDR3 DNA is TGTGCCAGCAGAGAACTTCTCCGGGACAGCAAACCTGGGAGCTCCTACAATGAGCAGTTCTTC. The V call is TRBV6-1, the J call TRBJ2-1, with 7 bases aligning to TRBD1. The CDR3 consists of 21 residues. The germline gives CDR1 MNHNS, CDR2 SASEGT. With V trimmed by 6 bases and J by 0 bases, 23 bases remained unmatched.

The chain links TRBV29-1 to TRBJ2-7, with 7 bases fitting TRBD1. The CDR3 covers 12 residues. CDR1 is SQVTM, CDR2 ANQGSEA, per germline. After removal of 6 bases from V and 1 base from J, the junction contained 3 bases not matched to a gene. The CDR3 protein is CSVGTASYEQYF. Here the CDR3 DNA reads TGCAGCGTCGGGACAGCTTCCTACGAGCAGTACTTC.

The CDR3 sequence: CASSLALAGEGIDNEQFF. Written as DNA, the CDR3 is TGTGCCAGCAGCCTCGCCCTAGCGGGAGAGGGGATAGACAATGAGCAGTTCTTC. V gene TRBV4-2 combines with J gene TRBJ2-1; the match to TRBD2 covers 10 bases. This CDR3 is 18 amino acids long. Germline-derived CDR1 and CDR2 are LGHNA and YNFKEQ. J was trimmed by 5 bases and V by 4 bases; bases with no gene match: 14.

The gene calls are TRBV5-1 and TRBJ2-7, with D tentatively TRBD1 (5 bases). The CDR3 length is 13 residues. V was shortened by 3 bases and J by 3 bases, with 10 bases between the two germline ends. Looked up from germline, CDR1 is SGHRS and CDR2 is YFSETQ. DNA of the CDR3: TGCGCCAGCAGCTCGCCAGGGTTCTACGAGCAGTACTTC. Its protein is CASSSPGFYEQYF.

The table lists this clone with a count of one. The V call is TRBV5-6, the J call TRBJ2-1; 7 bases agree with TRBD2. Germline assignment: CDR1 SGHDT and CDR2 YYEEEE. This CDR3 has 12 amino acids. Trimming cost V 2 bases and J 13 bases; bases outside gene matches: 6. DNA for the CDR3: TGTGCCAGCAGCTTAATGGCTAGCGGACAGTTCTTC. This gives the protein CASSLMASGQFF. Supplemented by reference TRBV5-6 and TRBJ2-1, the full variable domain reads DAGVTQSPTHLIKTRGQQVTLRCSPKSGHDTVSWYQQALGQGPQFIFQYYEEEERQRGNFPDRFSGHQFPNYSSELNVNALLLGDSALYLCASSLMASGQFFGPGTRLTVL.

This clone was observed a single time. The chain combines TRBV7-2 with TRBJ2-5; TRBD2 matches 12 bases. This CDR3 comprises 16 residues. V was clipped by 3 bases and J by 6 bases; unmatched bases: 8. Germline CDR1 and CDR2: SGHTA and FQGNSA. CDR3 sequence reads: CASSLTSGSSPKTQYF. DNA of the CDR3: TGTGCCAGCAGCTTGACTAGCGGGAGTTCCCCGAAGACCCAGTACTTC.

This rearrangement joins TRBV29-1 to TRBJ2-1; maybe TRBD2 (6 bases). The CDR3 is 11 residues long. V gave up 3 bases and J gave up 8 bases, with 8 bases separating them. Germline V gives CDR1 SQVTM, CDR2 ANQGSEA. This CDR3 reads CSVDAGYEQFF. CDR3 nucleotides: TGCAGCGTTGATGCGGGGTATGAGCAGTTCTTC.

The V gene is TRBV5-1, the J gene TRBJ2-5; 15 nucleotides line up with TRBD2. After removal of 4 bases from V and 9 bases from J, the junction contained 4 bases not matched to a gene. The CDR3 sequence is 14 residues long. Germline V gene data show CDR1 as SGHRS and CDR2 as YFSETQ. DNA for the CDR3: TGCGCCAGCAGCCTAGGACTAGCGGGAGGGCCCCAGTACTTC. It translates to CASSLGLAGGPQYF.

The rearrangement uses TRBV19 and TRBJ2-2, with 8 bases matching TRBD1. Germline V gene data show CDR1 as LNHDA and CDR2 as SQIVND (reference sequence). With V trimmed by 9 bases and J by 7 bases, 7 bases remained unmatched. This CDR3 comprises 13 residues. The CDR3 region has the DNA TGTGCCAGCCAGGGGGCGCTTATCGGGGAGCTGTTTTTT. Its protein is CASQGALIGELFF.

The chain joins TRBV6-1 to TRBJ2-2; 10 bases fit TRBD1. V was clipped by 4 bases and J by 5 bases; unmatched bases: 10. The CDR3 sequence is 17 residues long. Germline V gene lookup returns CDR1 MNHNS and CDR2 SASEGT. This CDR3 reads CASSVTPGQGSTGELFF. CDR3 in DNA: TGTGCCAGCAGTGTTACACCGGGACAGGGGTCAACCGGGGAGCTGTTTTTT.

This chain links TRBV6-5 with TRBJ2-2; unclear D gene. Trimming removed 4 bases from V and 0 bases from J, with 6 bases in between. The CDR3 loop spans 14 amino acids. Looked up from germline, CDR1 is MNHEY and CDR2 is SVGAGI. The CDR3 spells CASSSQANTGELFF. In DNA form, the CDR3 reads TGTGCCAGCAGTTCTCAGGCGAACACCGGGGAGCTGTTTTTT.

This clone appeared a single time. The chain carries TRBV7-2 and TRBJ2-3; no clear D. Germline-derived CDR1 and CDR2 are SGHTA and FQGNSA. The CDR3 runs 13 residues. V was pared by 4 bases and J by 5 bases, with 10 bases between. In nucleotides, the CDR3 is TGTGCCAGCAGCTCCCACCGAGGAGATACGCAGTATTTT. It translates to CASSSHRGDTQYF.

In nucleotides, the CDR3 is TGCGCCAGCAGCCAAGAAGGACTAGCGGGCACAGATACGCAGTATTTT. Its protein product is CASSQEGLAGTDTQYF. The V gene is TRBV4-3, the J gene TRBJ2-3; 10 bases align to TRBD2. CDR1 and CDR2 (germline): LGHNA, YSLEER. The V and J ends lost 0 bases and 1 base, in that order; junction bases with no gene match: 1. The CDR3 spans 16 residues.

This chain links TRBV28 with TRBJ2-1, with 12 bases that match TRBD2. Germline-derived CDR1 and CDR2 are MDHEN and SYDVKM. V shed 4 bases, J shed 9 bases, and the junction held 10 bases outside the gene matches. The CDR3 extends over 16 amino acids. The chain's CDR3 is CASSSATSGSFSEQFF. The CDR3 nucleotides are TGTGCCAGCAGTTCCGCGACTAGCGGGAGTTTCAGTGAGCAGTTCTTC.

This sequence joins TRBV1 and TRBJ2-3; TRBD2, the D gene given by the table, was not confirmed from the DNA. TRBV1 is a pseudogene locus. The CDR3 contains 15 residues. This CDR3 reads CLDPWEDLGTDTQYF. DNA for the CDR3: TGCCTCGACCCTTGGGAGGACCTCGGCACAGATACGCAGTATTTT.

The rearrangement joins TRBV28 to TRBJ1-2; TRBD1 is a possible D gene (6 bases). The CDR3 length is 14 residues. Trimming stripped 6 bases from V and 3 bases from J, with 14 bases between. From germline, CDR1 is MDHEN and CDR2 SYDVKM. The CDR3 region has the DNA TGTGCCAGCAGCCGGGACACGGCGGACTATGGCTACACCTTC. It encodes CASSRDTADYGYTF.

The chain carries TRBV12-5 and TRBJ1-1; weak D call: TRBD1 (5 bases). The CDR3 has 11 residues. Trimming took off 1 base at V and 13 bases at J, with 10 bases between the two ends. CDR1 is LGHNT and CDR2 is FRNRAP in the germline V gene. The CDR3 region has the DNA TGTGCTAGTGGTTTGGGTCGAAGGGGTTTCTTT. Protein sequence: CASGLGRRGFF.

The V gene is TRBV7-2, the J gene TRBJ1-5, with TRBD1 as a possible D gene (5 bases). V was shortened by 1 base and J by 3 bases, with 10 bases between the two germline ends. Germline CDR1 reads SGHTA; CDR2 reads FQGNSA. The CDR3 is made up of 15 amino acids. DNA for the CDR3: TGTGCCAGCAGCTTAGACAGGTGGACCAATCAGCCCCAGCATTTT. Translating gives CASSLDRWTNQPQHF.

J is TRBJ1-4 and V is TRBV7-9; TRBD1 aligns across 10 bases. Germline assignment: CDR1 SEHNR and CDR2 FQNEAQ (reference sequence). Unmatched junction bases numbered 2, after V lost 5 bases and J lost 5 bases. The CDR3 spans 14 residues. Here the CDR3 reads CASSLGQGNEKLFF. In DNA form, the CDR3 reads TGTGCCAGCAGCCTGGGACAGGGGAATGAAAAACTGTTTTTT.

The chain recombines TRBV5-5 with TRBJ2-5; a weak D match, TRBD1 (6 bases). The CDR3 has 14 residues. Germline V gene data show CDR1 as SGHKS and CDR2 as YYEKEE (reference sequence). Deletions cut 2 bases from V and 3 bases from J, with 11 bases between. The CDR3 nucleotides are TGTGCCAGCAGCTTCCGGACAGTCGAAGAGACCCAGTACTTC. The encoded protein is CASSFRTVEETQYF.

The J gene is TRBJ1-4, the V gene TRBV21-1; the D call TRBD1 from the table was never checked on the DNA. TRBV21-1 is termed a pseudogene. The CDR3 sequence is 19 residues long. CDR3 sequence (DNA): TGTGCCAGCAGCCCAGCAGGACAGGGCTTCTATGCAACTAATGAAAAACTGTTTTTT. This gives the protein CASSPAGQGFYATNEKLFF.

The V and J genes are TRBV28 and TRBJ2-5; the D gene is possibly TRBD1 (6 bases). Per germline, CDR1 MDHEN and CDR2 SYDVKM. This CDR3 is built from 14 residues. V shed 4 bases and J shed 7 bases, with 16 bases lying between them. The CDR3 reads CASSSTGTRRTQYF. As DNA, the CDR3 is TGTGCCAGCAGTTCTACCGGGACACGGAGGACCCAGTACTTC.

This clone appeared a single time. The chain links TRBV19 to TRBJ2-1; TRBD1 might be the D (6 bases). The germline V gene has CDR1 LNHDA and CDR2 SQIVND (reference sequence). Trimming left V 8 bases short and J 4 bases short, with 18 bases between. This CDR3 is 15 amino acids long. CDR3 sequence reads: CASATLWGHYNEQFF. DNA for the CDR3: TGTGCCAGTGCCACCCTTTGGGGGCATTACAATGAGCAGTTCTTC.